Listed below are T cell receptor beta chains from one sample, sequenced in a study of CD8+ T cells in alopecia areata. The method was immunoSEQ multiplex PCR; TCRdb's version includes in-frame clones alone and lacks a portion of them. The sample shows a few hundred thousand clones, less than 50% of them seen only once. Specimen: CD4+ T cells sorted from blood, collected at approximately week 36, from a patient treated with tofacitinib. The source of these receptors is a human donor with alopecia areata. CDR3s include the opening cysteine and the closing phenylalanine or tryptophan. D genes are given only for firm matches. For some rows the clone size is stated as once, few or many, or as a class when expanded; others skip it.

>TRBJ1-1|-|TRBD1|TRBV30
TGTGCCTGGAGACCAGGGGGGAACACTGAAGCTTTCTTT
CAWRPGGNTEAFF
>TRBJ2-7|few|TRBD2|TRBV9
TGTGCCAGCAGCGTAGCGGGACTAGCGGGCGGGGAGCAGTACTTC
CASSVAGLAGGEQYF
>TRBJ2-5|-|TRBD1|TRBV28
TGTGCCAGCAGTTTTCCCTGGACAGGTTCCCAGTACTTC
CASSFPWTGSQYF
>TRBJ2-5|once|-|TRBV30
TGTGCCTGGAGTGTACTGGGTTCGGAGACCCAGTACTTC
CAWSVLGSETQYF
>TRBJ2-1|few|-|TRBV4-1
TGCGCCAGCAGCCCCCGTCCCGACAATGAGCAGTTCTTC
CASSPRPDNEQFF
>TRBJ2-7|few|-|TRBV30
TGTGCCTGGAGTGGGGGACCAGAGCAGTACTTC
CAWSGGPEQYF
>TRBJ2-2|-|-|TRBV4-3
TGCGCCAGCAGCCAAGATCGCGGGGAGCTGTTTTTT
CASSQDRGELFF
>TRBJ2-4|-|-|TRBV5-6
TGTGCCAGCAGCTTGGCAGCCCTAGCCAAAAACATTCAGTACTTC
CASSLAALAKNIQYF
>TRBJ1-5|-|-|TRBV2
TGTGCCAGCAGTGTAATTGGAGGTAGCCAGCCCCAGCATTTT
CASSVIGGSQPQHF
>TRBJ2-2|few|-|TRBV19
TGTGCCAGTAGTATACCTAGGGGAACCGGGGAGCTGTTTTTT
CASSIPRGTGELFF
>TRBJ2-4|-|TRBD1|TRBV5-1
TGCGCCAGCAGCTCCTACCAAGGGGACAGCCGCTTAGCCGTAGCCAAAAACATTCAGTACTTC
CASSSYQGDSRLAVAKNIQYF
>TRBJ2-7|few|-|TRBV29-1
TGCAGCGTTGGAGGACTCGAGCAGTACTTC
CSVGGLEQYF
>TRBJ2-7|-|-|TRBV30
TGTGCCTGGAGCCAAGCGTCCACCTACGAGCAGTACTTC
CAWSQASTYEQYF
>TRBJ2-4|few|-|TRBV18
TGTGCCAGCTCACGCCTCCCGAGAGCGGGCGGGAACATTCAGTACTTC
CASSRLPRAGGNIQYF
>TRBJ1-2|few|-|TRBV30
TGTGCCGCTACGACAACCAACTATGGCTACACCTTC
CAATTTNYGYTF
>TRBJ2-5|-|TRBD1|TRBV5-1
TGCGCCAGCAGCTTGGGGCGACAGGGAGAGACCCAGTACTTC
CASSLGRQGETQYF
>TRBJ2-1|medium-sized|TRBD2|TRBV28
TGTGCCAGCAGTTTACCACTAGCGGGAGTGAGTGAGCAGTTCTTC
CASSLPLAGVSEQFF
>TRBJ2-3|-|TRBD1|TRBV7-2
TGTGCCAGCAGCCCGCGGACGACAGGGGTGGGAGATACGCAGTATTTT
CASSPRTTGVGDTQYF
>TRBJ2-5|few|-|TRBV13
TGTGCCAGCAGCCATCAAAAAGTTTGGAGGTCGGAGACCCAGTACTTC
CASSHQKVWRSETQYF
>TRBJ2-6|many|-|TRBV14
TGTGCCAGCTCCGGCGGGATTAGCTCTGGGGCCAACGTCCTGACTTTC
CASSGGISSGANVLTF
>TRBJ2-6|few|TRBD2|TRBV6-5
TGTGCCAGCACTAGACTGAGCGGGGAGGCCAACGTCCTGACTTTC
CASTRLSGEANVLTF
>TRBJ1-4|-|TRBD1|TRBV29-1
TGCAGCGTAATCGACAGGGTAGGCGGAAAACTGTTTTTT
CSVIDRVGGKLFF
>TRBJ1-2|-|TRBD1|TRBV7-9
TGTGCCAGCAGCCTGACAGGGAGCAGGGGCTACACCTTC
CASSLTGSRGYTF
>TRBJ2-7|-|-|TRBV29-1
TGCAGCGTTGAAGATCAAGTGGGGGAGCAGTACTTC
CSVEDQVGEQYF
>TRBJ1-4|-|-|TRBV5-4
TGTGCCAGCAGCCCCGGACAGAGGGAAGAAAAACTGTTTTTT
CASSPGQREEKLFF
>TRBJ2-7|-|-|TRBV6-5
TGTGCCAGCAGCCAAGACCGTCTCAGGGAGCAGTACTTC
CASSQDRLREQYF
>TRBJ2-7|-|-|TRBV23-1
TGCGCCAGCAGTCTACACAGGGTAAGACGAATTCATTCCTACGAGCAGTACTTC
CASSLHRVRRIHSYEQYF
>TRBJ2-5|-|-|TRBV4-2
TGTGCCAGCAGCCCCGGAGAGCCAAGGGAGACCCAGTACTTC
CASSPGEPRETQYF
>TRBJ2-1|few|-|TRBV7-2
TGTGCCAGCAGCTTACCAGGTGCCTACAATGAGCAGTTCTTC
CASSLPGAYNEQFF
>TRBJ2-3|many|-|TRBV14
TGTGCCAGCAGCCAAGGCACCGGGAAAAATACGCAGTATTTT
CASSQGTGKNTQYF
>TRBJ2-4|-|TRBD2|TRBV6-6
TGTGCCAGCCTCCTCGGGGGGAACAAAAACATTCAGTACTTC
CASLLGGNKNIQYF
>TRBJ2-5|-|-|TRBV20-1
TGCAGTGCTAGAGATCAGGTGACCCAGTACTTC
CSARDQVTQYF
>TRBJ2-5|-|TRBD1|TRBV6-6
TGTGCCAGCAGCTTAGACAGGGCAGGCGAGACCCAGTACTTC
CASSLDRAGETQYF
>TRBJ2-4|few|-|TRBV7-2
TGTGCCAGCAGTACAAAGACAGGACTAGCCAAAAACATTCAGTACTTC
CASSTKTGLAKNIQYF
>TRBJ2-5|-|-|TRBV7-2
TGTGCCAGCAGCCAGATCACGGGACGCCAAGGGACCCAGTACTTC
CASSQITGRQGTQYF
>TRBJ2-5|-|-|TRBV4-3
TGCGCCAGCAGCCAGGGGAGGGAGACCCAGTACTTC
CASSQGRETQYF
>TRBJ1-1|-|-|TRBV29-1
TGCAGCGTTGAAAAGGAGGACACTGAAGCTTTCTTT
CSVEKEDTEAFF
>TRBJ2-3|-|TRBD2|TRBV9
TGTGCCAGCAGCGTACAGCTAGCGGGAGCCCCAGATACGCAGTATTTT
CASSVQLAGAPDTQYF
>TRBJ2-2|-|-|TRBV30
TGTGCCTGGAAACCGGGCCGGGTAACACCGAACACCGGGGAGCTGTTTTTT
CAWKPGRVTPNTGELFF
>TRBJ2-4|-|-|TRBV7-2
TGTGCCAGCAGCCTCGGCTACCCCAGGGGCGGCATTCAGTACTTC
CASSLGYPRGGIQYF
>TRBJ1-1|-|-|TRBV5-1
TGCGCCAGCAGCTATGAAGGAGGACTGAACACTGAAGCTTTCTTT
CASSYEGGLNTEAFF
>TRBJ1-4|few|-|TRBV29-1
TGCAGCGTTGAAGATGGGGGGGCTGAAAAACTGTTTTTT
CSVEDGGAEKLFF
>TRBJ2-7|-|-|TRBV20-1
TGCAGTGCTAGTAAGGATACGGAGCAGTACTTC
CSASKDTEQYF
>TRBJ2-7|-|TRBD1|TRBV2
TGTGCCAGCACCTCCCAGGGACAGGCTTACGAGCAGTACTTC
CASTSQGQAYEQYF
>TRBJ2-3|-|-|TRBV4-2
TGTGCCAGCAGCCAAGTTTACATAAGCACAGATACGCAGTATTTT
CASSQVYISTDTQYF
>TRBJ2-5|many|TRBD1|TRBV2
TGTGCCAGCAGACAAACAGGGGGAGAGACCCAGTACTTC
CASRQTGGETQYF
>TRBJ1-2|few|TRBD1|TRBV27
TGTGCCAGCAGACGAGCCGGGACAGGGGTCTATGGCTACACCTTC
CASRRAGTGVYGYTF
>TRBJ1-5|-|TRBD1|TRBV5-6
TGTGCCAGCAGCCTCCGACAGGGGGTAAGGTCGAATCAGCCCCAGCATTTT
CASSLRQGVRSNQPQHF
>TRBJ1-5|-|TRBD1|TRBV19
TGTGCCAGTAGTGTGCGACAGGGAGGGCCGAGCAATCAGCCCCAGCATTTT
CASSVRQGGPSNQPQHF
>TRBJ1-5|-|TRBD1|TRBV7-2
TGTGCCAGCAGCCGAGACAGGGGGCGGCAGCCCCAGCATTTT
CASSRDRGRQPQHF
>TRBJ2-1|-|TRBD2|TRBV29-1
TGCAGCGTGACTAGCGGGAGGGGGGTTGAGCAGTTCTTC
CSVTSGRGVEQFF
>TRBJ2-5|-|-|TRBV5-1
TGCGCCAGCAGCTTTTCCGTAGAAGAGACCCAGTACTTC
CASSFSVEETQYF
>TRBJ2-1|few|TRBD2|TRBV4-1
TGCGCCAGCAGCCAGGGGGAGGGCCCCTCCTACAATGAGCAGTTCTTC
CASSQGEGPSYNEQFF
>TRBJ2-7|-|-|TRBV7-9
TGTGCCAGCAGCTTAGCCCACTACGAGCAGTACTTC
CASSLAHYEQYF